The 10 T cell receptor beta chains below were found in one sample sequenced in a study of T cell responses to AZD1222 COVID-19 vaccine. Generated by immunoSEQ multiplex PCR, the TCRdb table keeps only in-frame clones and is missing some. The top ten clones hold roughly 7% of a sample with roughly 150,000 clones, 80% to 95% of them seen once. The material sequenced was peripheral blood, taken 28 days after the second AZD1222 dose. The receptors derive from an adult who received the AZD1222 COVID-19 vaccine.

The rearrangement uses TRBV28 and TRBJ2-7, with 8 bases lining up with TRBD1. Germline assignment: CDR1 MDHEN and CDR2 SYDVKM. J lost 1 base, V lost 7 bases, and 9 bases had no gene match. The length of the CDR3 is 15 residues. As DNA, the CDR3 is TGTGCCAGCATTAGTGGACAGGGAAGTTCCTACGAGCAGTACTTC. It codes for CASISGQGSSYEQYF.

The chain recombines TRBV30 with TRBJ2-3, with TRBD2 as a possible D gene (7 bases). The germline V gene has CDR1 GTSNPN and CDR2 SVGIG (reference sequence). The V end was cut by 5 bases, the J end by 1 base, with 13 bases between. This CDR3 is built from 14 residues. CDR3 nucleotide sequence: TGTGCCTGGGAGGCGGGGGCGCGCACAGATACGCAGTATTTT. The encoded protein is CAWEAGARTDTQYF.

The gene calls are TRBV7-8 and TRBJ1-5; tentatively, D is TRBD1 (5 bases). Trimming removed 5 bases at V and 1 base at J, with 12 bases between. The CDR3 spans 15 residues. Germline V gene sequence: CDR1 SGHVS, CDR2 FQNEAQ. The CDR3 DNA is TGTGCCAGCAGCACGGGGTGGGGCAGCAATCAGCCCCAGCATTTT. Translation gives CASSTGWGSNQPQHF. Supplemented by reference TRBV7-8 and TRBJ1-5, the full variable domain reads GAGVSQSPRYKVAKRGQDVALRCDPISGHVSLFWYQQALGQGPEFLTYFQNEAQLDKSGLPSDRFFAERPEGSVSTLKIQRTQQEDSAVYLCASSTGWGSNQPQHFGDGTRLSIL.

This sequence joins TRBV9 and TRBJ2-2, with TRBD2 identical over 8 bases. Per germline, CDR1 SGDLS and CDR2 YYNGEE. This CDR3 has 15 amino acids. The junction had 4 bases not matched to a gene; V was cut back by 2 bases and J by 4 bases. CDR3 sequence (DNA): TGTGCCAGCAGCGTTGGGCTAGCGGGCACCGGGGAGCTGTTTTTT. Translated, it gives CASSVGLAGTGELFF.

The chain has TRBV10-1 and TRBJ1-1; unclear D gene. Germline-derived CDR1 and CDR2 are WNHNN and SYGVQD (reference sequence). There are 12 residues in the CDR3. V lost 10 bases and J lost 0, with 9 bases in between. The CDR3 spells CAKSRVNTEAFF. In DNA form, the CDR3 reads TGCGCCAAGAGCCGGGTGAACACTGAAGCTTTCTTT.

This sequence joins TRBV30 and TRBJ1-3; possibly TRBD1 for D (5 bases). The V end lost 0 bases, the J end lost 4 bases, and 10 bases lay between the germline ends. The CDR3 sequence is 14 residues long. CDR1 and CDR2 from the germline V gene are GTSNPN and SVGIG (reference sequence). CDR3 sequence reads: CAWSVEGRGNTIYF. The CDR3 coding sequence is TGTGCCTGGAGTGTAGAGGGGCGAGGAAACACCATATATTTT.

This clone has a single count. This chain links TRBV5-1 with TRBJ1-5, with D perhaps matching TRBD1 (6 bases). The CDR3 has 14 residues. The germline V gene encodes CDR1 SGHRS and CDR2 YFSETQ. V was shortened by 2 bases and J by 5 bases, with 11 bases between the two germline ends. The CDR3 DNA reads as TGCGCCAGCAGCTTCAGCGGGGGCGATCAGCCCCAGCATTTT. It is translated as CASSFSGGDQPQHF.

This chain links TRBV7-9 with TRBJ1-1, with TRBD1 identical over 7 bases. The CDR3 totals 15 residues. The germline CDR1 and CDR2 sequences are SEHNR and FQNEAQ (reference sequence). V gave up 5 bases and J gave up 1 base; unmatched junction bases: 7. The CDR3 is CASSPPGGTNTEAFF. In nucleotides, the CDR3 is TGTGCCAGCAGCCCCCCAGGGGGAACGAACACTGAAGCTTTCTTT. Combining the CDR3 with reference TRBV7-9 and TRBJ1-1 gives the whole variable domain DTGVSQNPRHKITKRGQNVTFRCDPISEHNRLYWYRQTLGQGPEFLTYFQNEAQLEKSRLLSDRFSAERPKGSFSTLEIQRTEQGDSAMYLCASSPPGGTNTEAFFGQGTRLTVV.

This clone is a singleton in its sample. The rearrangement uses TRBV7-2 and TRBJ1-5, with no clear D. CDR3 length: 14 residues. Trimming left V 1 base short and J 0 bases short, with 4 bases between. Germline values: CDR1 SGHTA, CDR2 FQGNSA. CDR3 region: CASSLEYSNQPQHF. In DNA form, the CDR3 reads TGTGCCAGCAGCTTAGAATATAGCAATCAGCCCCAGCATTTT.

The table lists this clone with a few counts. The gene calls are TRBV4-1 and TRBJ1-6; D ambiguous. V was trimmed by 2 bases and J by 7 bases, leaving 12 bases between them. This CDR3 has 15 amino acids. CDR1 is MGHRA, CDR2 YSYEKL, per germline. CDR3 region: CASSQPRTGNSPLHF. CDR3 sequence (DNA): TGCGCCAGCAGCCAACCCCGGACGGGAAATTCACCCCTCCACTTT.